One and the same sample provided the 31 T cell receptor beta chains below, sequenced in a study of OX40 agonist ivuxolimab in advanced cancers. Receptors were amplified or captured by the immunoSEQ multiplex PCR assay. TCRdb stores this immuneACCESS table with in-frame sequences only. Part of the clones is absent; in the studies checked, under half of the shortfall reflects unresolved V genes, and no reason is known for the rest. The sample table contains 60,000 or so clones; only one count was recorded for about 84% of them. The biggest ten clones account for under 3% of the sample. The sample in question was CD4+ or CD8+ T cells sorted from blood, obtained in a trial of the OX40 agonist ivuxolimab. All receptors come from an adult with an advanced solid tumor such as melanoma, head and neck, liver or kidney cancer.

The chain is built from TRBV5-6 and TRBJ2-2, with D possibly TRBD1 on 5 matching bases. CDR1 and CDR2 from the germline V gene are SGHDT and YYEEEE. V shed 4 bases and J shed 1 base, with 11 bases lying between them. The CDR3 consists of 15 residues. Here the CDR3 reads CASSPVDRNTGELFF. In DNA, the CDR3 is TGTGCCAGCAGCCCCGTCGACAGGAACACCGGGGAGCTGTTTTTT.

The gene calls are TRBV14 and TRBJ2-7; TRBD1 or TRBD2 may be the D gene (6 bases each). Trimming took 3 bases from V and 6 from J, leaving 15 bases between them. The CDR3 contains 14 residues. CDR1 is SGHDN and CDR2 is FVKESK in the germline V gene. In DNA, the CDR3 is TGTGCCAGCAGCCATTTCCAACGGGGGCGCGAGCAGTACTTC. This sequence encodes CASSHFQRGREQYF.

The V gene is TRBV11-2, the J gene TRBJ2-5; TRBD1 or TRBD2 may be the D gene (5 bases each). This CDR3 comprises 15 residues. The V gene lost 1 base and the J gene lost 8 bases, with 17 bases spanning the gap. Germline V gene data show CDR1 as SGHAT and CDR2 as FQNNGV. CDR3 in amino acids: CASSLVRDASGTQYF. DNA for the CDR3: TGTGCCAGCAGCTTAGTCCGGGACGCCTCGGGAACCCAGTACTTC.

This chain uses TRBV15 with TRBJ1-6; D might be TRBD1 (5 bases). Trimming took 1 base from V and 7 from J, leaving 8 bases between them. Germline CDR1 and CDR2: LNHNV and YYDKDF (reference sequence). The CDR3 runs 14 residues. The CDR3 here is CATSRVGGNSPLHF. Here the CDR3 DNA reads TGTGCCACCAGCAGAGTCGGGGGGAATTCACCCCTCCACTTT.

The chain couples TRBV19 to TRBJ1-6; D is unresolved. Looked up from germline, CDR1 is LNHDA and CDR2 is SQIVND (reference sequence). Trimming left V 7 bases short and J 7 bases short, with 11 bases between. The CDR3 is 13 amino acids. CDR3 bases: TGTGCCAGTAAGCGGCAGCCAAATTCACCCCTCCACTTT. Its translation: CASKRQPNSPLHF.

The J gene is TRBJ2-6, the V gene TRBV10-3; 7 nucleotides line up with TRBD1. CDR3 size: 21 residues. The germline V gene encodes CDR1 ENHRY and CDR2 SYGVKD. V lost 4 bases, J lost 2 bases, and 20 bases stayed unmatched. This chain's CDR3 is CAISVALISTGLVPGANVLTF. In DNA, the CDR3 is TGTGCCATCAGTGTTGCCTTAATTTCGACAGGGCTAGTCCCTGGGGCCAACGTCCTGACTTTC.

The gene calls are TRBV5-4 and TRBJ2-2, with D possibly TRBD2 on 6 matching bases. There are 13 residues in the CDR3. The germline gives CDR1 SGHNT, CDR2 YYREEE (reference sequence). In nucleotides, the CDR3 is TGTGCATGGGCTAGCGTGAACACCGGGGAGCTGTTTTTT. It translates to CAWASVNTGELFF.

There are a few counts of this clone. The chain joins TRBV10-3 to TRBJ2-5; 7 bases agree with TRBD1. Germline CDR1 reads ENHRY; CDR2 reads SYGVKD. This CDR3 has 15 amino acids. Trimming at V came to 2 bases and at J to 2 bases, leaving 5 bases not matched to a gene. DNA for the CDR3: TGTGCCATCAGTGAGGCATCGGGACAGCAAGAGACCCAGTACTTC. It is translated as CAISEASGQQETQYF.

The V call is TRBV30, the J call TRBJ1-1; D ambiguous. The V end was cut by 1 base, the J end by 0 bases, with 6 bases between. Germline CDR1 reads GTSNPN; CDR2 reads SVGIG (reference sequence). The CDR3 sequence is 13 residues long. The CDR3, as DNA: TGTGCCTGGAGTGAACAAGTGAACACTGAAGCTTTCTTT. Its protein is CAWSEQVNTEAFF.

Here the CDR3 reads CASRKEDEQYF. The CDR3 DNA sequence: TGTGCCAGCCGGAAAGAGGACGAGCAGTACTTC. This sequence joins TRBV4-2 and TRBJ2-7; D gene ambiguous. The V gene's germline CDR1 is LGHNA and CDR2 YNFKEQ. The CDR3 runs to 11 residues. V dropped 8 bases and J dropped 5 bases, with 10 bases sitting between them.

This clone was observed once. The chain has TRBV25-1 and TRBJ2-1; D is possibly TRBD2 (6 bases). CDR3 length equals 13 residues. The germline CDR1 and CDR2 sequences are MGHDK and SYGVNS. V lost 1 base, J lost 5 bases, and 6 bases lay in between. The CDR3 region is CASSEWGDNEQFF. Written as DNA, the CDR3 is TGTGCCAGCAGTGAATGGGGGGACAATGAGCAGTTCTTC.

The J gene is TRBJ2-6, the V gene TRBV10-1; a weak D match, TRBD1 (5 bases). The CDR3 has 17 amino acids. Germline lookup yields CDR1 WNHNN and CDR2 SYGVQD (reference sequence). Trimming cost V 4 bases and J 4 bases, with 17 bases left between them. The CDR3 DNA sequence: TGCGCCAGCAGTGGACGAGACAGCACTGGAGGGGCCAACGTCCTGACTTTC. Translation gives CASSGRDSTGGANVLTF.

The chain links TRBV5-6 to TRBJ2-5; 8 nucleotides match TRBD2. There are 17 residues in the CDR3. V was clipped by 4 bases and J by 1 base; unmatched bases: 12. CDR1 is SGHDT, CDR2 YYEEEE, per germline. CDR3 coding DNA: TGTGCCAGCAGCCGTCGATATGGCGGGGGGTCCCAAGAGACCCAGTACTTC. This sequence encodes CASSRRYGGGSQETQYF.

This clone appeared a few times. The CDR3, as DNA: TGTGCCAGCAGCCCGACAGGGGGTAATTCACCCCTCCACTTT. Amino acids: CASSPTGGNSPLHF. The rearrangement links TRBV7-9 to TRBJ1-6, with 9 bases fitting TRBD1. Trimming cost V 5 bases and J 6 bases; bases outside gene matches: 2. The CDR3 contains 14 residues. Germline V gene sequence: CDR1 SEHNR, CDR2 FQNEAQ (reference sequence).

The rearrangement joins TRBV6-5 to TRBJ2-6; no clear D. The V and J ends lost 3 bases and 0 bases respectively, with 6 bases between them. This CDR3 contains 15 residues. CDR1 is MNHEY and CDR2 is SVGAGI in the germline V gene. CDR3 region: CASSYQRSGANVLTF. The CDR3 coding sequence is TGTGCCAGCAGTTATCAGCGCTCTGGGGCCAACGTCCTGACTTTC.

The chain recombines TRBV5-1 with TRBJ2-2; a weak D match, TRBD2 (7 bases). Between the trimmed V and J ends, which lost 2 bases and 8 bases, there was a span of 13 bases. This CDR3 region has 14 residues. The germline CDR1 and CDR2 sequences are SGHRS and YFSETQ. CDR3 residues: CASSLAGGPGELFF. DNA for the CDR3: TGCGCCAGCAGCTTAGCCGGGGGGCCGGGGGAGCTGTTTTTT.

This clone was seen once. V gene TRBV7-3 combines with J gene TRBJ2-2; 10 nucleotides line up with TRBD1. Germline CDR1 SGHTA, CDR2 FQGTGA. The ends lost 5 bases at V and 6 bases at J; junction bases unmatched: 9. This CDR3 contains 16 residues. In nucleotides, the CDR3 is TGTGCCAGCAGCCCGACAGGGGGCGAATGGGCCGGGGAGCTGTTTTTT. This sequence encodes CASSPTGGEWAGELFF. Combining the CDR3 with reference TRBV7-3 and TRBJ2-2 gives the whole variable domain GAGVSQTPSNKVTEKGKYVELRCDPISGHTALYWYRQSLGQGPEFLIYFQGTGAADDSGLPNDRFFAVRPEGSVSTLKIQRTERGDSAVYLCASSPTGGEWAGELFFGEGSRLTVL.

This clone was seen once. The chain employs TRBV6-1 and TRBJ2-3, with D maybe TRBD1 (5 bases). The V gene lost 6 bases and the J gene lost 6 bases, with 19 bases spanning the gap. Germline V CDR1 and CDR2: MNHNS, SASEGT. The CDR3 has 15 residues. The CDR3 bases are TGTGCCAGCAGGTTCAGGGCTGGAGATGGGGATACGCAGTATTTT. Encoded protein: CASRFRAGDGDTQYF.

The chain combines TRBV28 with TRBJ1-3; D remains unclear. The CDR3 sequence is 10 residues long. Deletions cut 6 bases from V and 5 bases from J, with 2 bases between. The germline CDR1 and CDR2 sequences are MDHEN and SYDVKM. The CDR3 region is CASSRNTIYF. CDR3 in DNA: TGTGCCAGCAGCCGAAACACCATATATTTT.

The J gene is TRBJ2-7, the V gene TRBV9, with 13 bases that match TRBD2. The CDR3 loop spans 15 amino acids. J was trimmed by 3 bases and V by 3 bases; bases with no gene match: 3. The V gene's germline CDR1 is SGDLS and CDR2 YYNGEE. The CDR3 here is CASSAGTSGVYEQYF. CDR3 bases: TGTGCCAGCAGCGCCGGGACTAGCGGGGTCTACGAGCAGTACTTC. The complete variable domain, with remaining parts taken from reference TRBV9 and TRBJ2-7, reads DSGVTQTPKHLITATGQRVTLRCSPRSGDLSVYWYQQSLDQGLQFLIQYYNGEERAKGNILERFSAQQFPDLHSELNLSSLELGDSALYFCASSAGTSGVYEQYFGPGTRLTVT.

The chain has TRBV6-6 and TRBJ2-7; D is possibly TRBD2 (7 bases). Germline values: CDR1 MNHNY, CDR2 SVGAGI (reference sequence). With 6 bases removed from V and 5 bases from J, the gap between germline ends came to 23 bases. The CDR3 length is 16 residues. CDR3: CASSPNLAGEGNEQYF. The CDR3 nucleotides are TGTGCCAGCAGCCCTAACCTCGCAGGGGAGGGAAACGAGCAGTACTTC.

This clone was seen a single time. The rearrangement joins TRBV6-6 to TRBJ2-7, with a possible D match to TRBD1 (5 bases). V lost 5 bases to trimming and J lost 7 bases, with 15 bases between them. The germline CDR1 and CDR2 sequences are MNHNY and SVGAGI (reference sequence). The CDR3 spans 13 residues. CDR3 sequence reads: CASSDSSRREQYF. DNA for the CDR3: TGTGCCAGCAGTGACAGCTCCCGCCGGGAGCAGTACTTC.

V usage is TRBV5-8 and J usage is TRBJ2-2, with D perhaps matching TRBD1 (6 bases). V was clipped by 3 bases and J by 5 bases, with 11 bases between them. In germline, CDR1 is SGHTS, CDR2 YDEGEE. The CDR3 spans 14 residues. Here the CDR3 DNA reads TGTGCCAGCAGCTGGTGGCAGGGGACCGGGGAGCTGTTTTTT. Its protein product is CASSWWQGTGELFF.

The CDR3: CASKRGNSGSTTGELFF. The CDR3 coding sequence is TGTGCCAGCAAGAGGGGCAATAGCGGGAGTACGACCGGGGAGCTGTTTTTT. The chain combines TRBV5-5 with TRBJ2-2, with 9 bases that match TRBD2. The V and J ends lost 6 bases and 5 bases, in that order; junction bases with no gene match: 14. This CDR3 is built from 17 residues. CDR1 and CDR2 (germline): SGHKS, YYEKEE (reference sequence).

The chain has TRBV10-3 and TRBJ1-1; perhaps TRBD1 as D (6 bases). V dropped 6 bases and J dropped 11 bases, with 16 bases sitting between them. CDR1 and CDR2 from the germline V gene are ENHRY and SYGVKD. This CDR3 comprises 12 residues. CDR3 sequence: CAIRGLTGNAFF. The DNA of the CDR3 is TGTGCCATCAGGGGACTTACAGGGAACGCTTTCTTT.

V usage is TRBV10-3 and J usage is TRBJ1-6; D call uncertain. Trimming pared 0 bases from V and 6 bases from J, leaving 15 bases between. Per the germline V gene, CDR1 is ENHRY and CDR2 is SYGVKD. The CDR3 is 17 residues long. The CDR3, as DNA: TGTGCCATCAGTGAGTCGAAGGGTATTGAGAGTAATTCACCCCTCCACTTT. Translated: CAISESKGIESNSPLHF.

The chain recombines TRBV5-1 with TRBJ2-2, with 8 bases aligning to TRBD2. This CDR3 comprises 15 residues. Germline lookup yields CDR1 SGHRS and CDR2 YFSETQ. Trimming removed 2 bases from V and 4 bases from J; junction bases left unmatched: 4. CDR3 residues: CASSFGLASTGELFF. Here the CDR3 DNA reads TGCGCCAGCAGCTTTGGACTAGCCTCCACCGGGGAGCTGTTTTTT.

This clone has a single count. The J gene is TRBJ1-4, the V gene TRBV4-3; a possible D gene is TRBD1 (5 bases). Germline V gene data show CDR1 as LGHNA and CDR2 as YSLEER. V lost 2 bases and J lost 5, with 24 bases in between. The CDR3 loop spans 19 amino acids. The CDR3 region is CASSQLQITGRGGNEKLFF. The CDR3 DNA is TGCGCCAGCAGCCAACTCCAAATAACGGGACGAGGTGGCAATGAAAAACTGTTTTTT.

There are a few counts of this clone. The chain joins TRBV11-3 to TRBJ2-7, with 9 bases lining up with TRBD1. In germline, CDR1 is SGHNT, CDR2 YENEEA. V dropped 5 bases and J dropped 5; count of bases not matched to a gene: 10. The CDR3 is 15 amino acids. CDR3 nucleotide sequence: TGTGCCAGCAGCCTGATGGACGGGACAGGGAACGAGCAGTACTTC. Amino acid sequence: CASSLMDGTGNEQYF.

This clone turned up a few times. V usage is TRBV27 and J usage is TRBJ2-2, with D unresolved. There are 16 residues in the CDR3. Trimming removed 2 bases at V and 2 bases at J, with 12 bases between. The germline V gene encodes CDR1 MNHEY and CDR2 SMNVEV (reference sequence). The chain's CDR3 is CASSLMASLNTGELFF. CDR3 DNA sequence: TGTGCCAGCAGTTTAATGGCGTCACTCAACACCGGGGAGCTGTTTTTT.

The chain carries TRBV6-5 and TRBJ2-2; D is ambiguous. This CDR3 contains 15 residues. Trimming took off 1 base at V and 5 bases at J, with 11 bases between the two ends. From germline, CDR1 is MNHEY and CDR2 SVGAGI. CDR3 in amino acids: CASSYWALKTGELFF. The CDR3 DNA follows: TGTGCCAGCAGTTACTGGGCACTGAAGACCGGGGAGCTGTTTTTT.